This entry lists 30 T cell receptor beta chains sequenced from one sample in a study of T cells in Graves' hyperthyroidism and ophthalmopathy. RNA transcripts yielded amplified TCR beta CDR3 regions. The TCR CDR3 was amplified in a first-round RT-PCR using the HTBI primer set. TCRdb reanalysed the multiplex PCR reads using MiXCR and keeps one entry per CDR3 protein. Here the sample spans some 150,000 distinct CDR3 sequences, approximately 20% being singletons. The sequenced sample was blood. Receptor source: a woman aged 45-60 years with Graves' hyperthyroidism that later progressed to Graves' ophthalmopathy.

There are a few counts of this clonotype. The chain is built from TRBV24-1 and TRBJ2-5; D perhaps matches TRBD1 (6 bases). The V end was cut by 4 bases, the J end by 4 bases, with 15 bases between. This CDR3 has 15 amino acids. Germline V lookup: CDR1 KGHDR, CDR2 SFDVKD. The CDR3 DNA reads TGTGCCACCAGTGAACAACAGGGTAATAGAGAGACCCAGTACTTC. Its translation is CATSEQQGNRETQYF.

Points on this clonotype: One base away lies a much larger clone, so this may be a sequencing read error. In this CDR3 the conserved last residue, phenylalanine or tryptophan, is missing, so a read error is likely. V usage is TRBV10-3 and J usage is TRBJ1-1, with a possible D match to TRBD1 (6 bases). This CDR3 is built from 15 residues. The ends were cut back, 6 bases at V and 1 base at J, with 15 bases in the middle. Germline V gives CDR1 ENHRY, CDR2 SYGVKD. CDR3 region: CAIRDSGGQNTEAFV. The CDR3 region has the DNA TGTGCCATCAGAGACTCGGGGGGACAGAACACTGAAGCTTTCGTT.

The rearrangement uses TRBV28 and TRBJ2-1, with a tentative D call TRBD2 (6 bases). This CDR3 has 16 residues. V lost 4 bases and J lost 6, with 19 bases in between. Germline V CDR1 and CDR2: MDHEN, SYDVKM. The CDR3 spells CASSSGGINPSNEQFF. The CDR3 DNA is TGTGCCAGCAGTTCCGGCGGGATAAATCCAAGCAATGAGCAGTTCTTC.

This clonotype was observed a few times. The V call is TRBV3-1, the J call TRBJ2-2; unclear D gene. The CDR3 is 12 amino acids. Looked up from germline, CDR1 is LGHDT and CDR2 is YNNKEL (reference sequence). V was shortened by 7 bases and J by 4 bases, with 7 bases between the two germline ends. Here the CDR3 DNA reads TGTGCCAGCAACCTCCTCACCGGGGAGCTGTTTTTT. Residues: CASNLLTGELFF.

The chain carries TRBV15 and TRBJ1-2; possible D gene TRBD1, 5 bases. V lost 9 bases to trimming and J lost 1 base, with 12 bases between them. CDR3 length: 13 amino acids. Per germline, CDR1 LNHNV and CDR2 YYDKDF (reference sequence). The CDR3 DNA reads TGTGCCACTAGCGGGGCTCTTAACTATGGCTACACCTTC. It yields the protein CATSGALNYGYTF.

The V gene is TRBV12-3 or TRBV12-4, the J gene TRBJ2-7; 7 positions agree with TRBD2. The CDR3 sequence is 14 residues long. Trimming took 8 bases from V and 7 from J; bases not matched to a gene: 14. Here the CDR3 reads CASRRGRPGGEQYF. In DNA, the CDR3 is TGTGCCAGCCGGCGCGGGAGACCGGGGGGTGAGCAGTACTTC.

The CDR3 loop reads CSARGGAGEKLFF. As DNA, the CDR3 is TGCAGTGCTCGGGGGGGGGCGGGTGAAAAACTGTTTTTT. The chain couples TRBV20-1 to TRBJ1-4; D might be TRBD1 (6 bases). Trimming took 5 bases from V and 7 from J, leaving 14 bases between them. Germline V CDR1 and CDR2: DFQATT, SNEGSKA (reference sequence). The CDR3 sequence is 13 residues long.

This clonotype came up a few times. DNA of the CDR3: TGTGCCAGCAGTTCCTCCGGGACAGGGTCTGGAAACACCATATATTTT. This codes for CASSSSGTGSGNTIYF. The chain recombines TRBV28 with TRBJ1-3, with 9 bases fitting TRBD1. The germline gives CDR1 MDHEN, CDR2 SYDVKM. This CDR3 has 16 residues. V gave up 4 bases and J gave up 1 base; unmatched junction bases: 5.

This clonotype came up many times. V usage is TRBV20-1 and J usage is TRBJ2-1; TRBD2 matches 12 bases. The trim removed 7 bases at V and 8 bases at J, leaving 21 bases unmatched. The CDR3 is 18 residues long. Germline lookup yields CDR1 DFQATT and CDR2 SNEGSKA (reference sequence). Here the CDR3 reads CSGRTRTSGKPLKDEQFF. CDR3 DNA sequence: TGCAGTGGGCGTACGCGGACTAGCGGGAAACCCCTCAAAGATGAGCAGTTCTTC.

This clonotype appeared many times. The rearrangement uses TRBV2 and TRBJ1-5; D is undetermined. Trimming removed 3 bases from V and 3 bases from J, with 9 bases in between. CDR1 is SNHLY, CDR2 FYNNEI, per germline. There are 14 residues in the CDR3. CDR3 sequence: CASSEMTLNQPQHF. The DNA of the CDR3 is TGTGCCAGCAGTGAGATGACTCTCAATCAGCCCCAGCATTTT.

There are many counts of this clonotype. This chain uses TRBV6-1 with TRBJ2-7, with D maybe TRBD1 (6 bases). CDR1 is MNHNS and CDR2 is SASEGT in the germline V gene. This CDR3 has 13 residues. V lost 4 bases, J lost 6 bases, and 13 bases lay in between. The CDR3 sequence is CASSGKQGGEQYF. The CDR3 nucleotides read TGTGCCAGCAGTGGAAAACAGGGCGGCGAGCAGTACTTC.

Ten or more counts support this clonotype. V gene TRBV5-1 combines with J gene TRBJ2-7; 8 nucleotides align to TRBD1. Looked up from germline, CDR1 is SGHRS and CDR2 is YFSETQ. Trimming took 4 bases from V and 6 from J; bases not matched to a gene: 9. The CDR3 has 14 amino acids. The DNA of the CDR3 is TGCGCCAGCAGCCCCGGACAGGGTTCGAGCGAGCAGTACTTC. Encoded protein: CASSPGQGSSEQYF.

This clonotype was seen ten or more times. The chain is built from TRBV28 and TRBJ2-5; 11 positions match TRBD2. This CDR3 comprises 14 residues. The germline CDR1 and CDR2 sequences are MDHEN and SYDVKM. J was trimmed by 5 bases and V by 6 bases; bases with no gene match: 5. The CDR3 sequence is CASRTSGSGETQYF. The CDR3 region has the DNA TGTGCCAGCAGAACTAGCGGGAGCGGGGAGACCCAGTACTTC.

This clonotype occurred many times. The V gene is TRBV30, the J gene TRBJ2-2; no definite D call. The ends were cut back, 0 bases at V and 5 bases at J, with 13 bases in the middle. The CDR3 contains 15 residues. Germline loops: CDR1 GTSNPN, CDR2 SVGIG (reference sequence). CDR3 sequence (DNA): TGTGCCTGGAGTGTGACATCACTGGGGACCGGGGAGCTGTTTTTT. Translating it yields CAWSVTSLGTGELFF. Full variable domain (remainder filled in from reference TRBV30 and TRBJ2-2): SQTIHQWPATLVQPVGSPLSLECTVEGTSNPNLYWYRQAAGRGLQLLFYSVGIGQISSEVPQNLSASRPQDRQFILSSKKLLLSDSGFYLCAWSVTSLGTGELFFGEGSRLTVL.

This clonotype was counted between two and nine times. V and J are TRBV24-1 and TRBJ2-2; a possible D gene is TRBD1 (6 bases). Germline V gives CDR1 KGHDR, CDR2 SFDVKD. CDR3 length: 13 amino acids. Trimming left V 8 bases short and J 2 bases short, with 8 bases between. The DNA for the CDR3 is TGTGCCACCAAGGGGGATAACACCGGGGAGCTGTTTTTT. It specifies CATKGDNTGELFF.

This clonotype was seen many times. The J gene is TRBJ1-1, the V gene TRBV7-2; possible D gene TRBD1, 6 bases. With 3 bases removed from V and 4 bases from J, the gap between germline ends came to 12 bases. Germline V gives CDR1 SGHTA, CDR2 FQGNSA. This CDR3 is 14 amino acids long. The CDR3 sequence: CASSLGHRGTEAFF. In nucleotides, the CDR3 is TGTGCCAGCAGCTTGGGACACCGGGGCACTGAAGCTTTCTTT.

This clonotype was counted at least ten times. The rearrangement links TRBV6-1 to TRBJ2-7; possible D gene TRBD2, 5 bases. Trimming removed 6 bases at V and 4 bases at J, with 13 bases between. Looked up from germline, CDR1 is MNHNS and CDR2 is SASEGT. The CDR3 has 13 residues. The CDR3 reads CASRNSGEYEQYF. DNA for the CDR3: TGTGCCAGCAGGAATTCCGGGGAATACGAGCAGTACTTC.

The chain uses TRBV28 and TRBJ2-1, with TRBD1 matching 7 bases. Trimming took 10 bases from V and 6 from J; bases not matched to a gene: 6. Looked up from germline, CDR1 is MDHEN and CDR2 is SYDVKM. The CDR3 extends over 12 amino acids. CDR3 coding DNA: TGTGCCACCTGGGACAGTTCCAATGAGCAGTTCTTC. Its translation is CATWDSSNEQFF.

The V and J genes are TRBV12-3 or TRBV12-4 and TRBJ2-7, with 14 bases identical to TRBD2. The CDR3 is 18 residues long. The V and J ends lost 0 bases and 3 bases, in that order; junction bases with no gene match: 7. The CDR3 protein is CASSLAVGTSGRNYEQYF. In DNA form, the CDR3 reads TGTGCCAGCAGTTTAGCGGTAGGGACTAGCGGGAGAAACTACGAGCAGTACTTC.

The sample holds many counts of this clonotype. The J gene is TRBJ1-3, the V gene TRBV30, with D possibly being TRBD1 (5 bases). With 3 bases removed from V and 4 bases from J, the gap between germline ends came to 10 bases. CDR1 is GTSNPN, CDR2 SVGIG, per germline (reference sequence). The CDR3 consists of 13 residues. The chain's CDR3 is CAWRRGLGNTIYF. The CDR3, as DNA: TGTGCCTGGAGAAGGGGCCTCGGAAACACCATATATTTT.

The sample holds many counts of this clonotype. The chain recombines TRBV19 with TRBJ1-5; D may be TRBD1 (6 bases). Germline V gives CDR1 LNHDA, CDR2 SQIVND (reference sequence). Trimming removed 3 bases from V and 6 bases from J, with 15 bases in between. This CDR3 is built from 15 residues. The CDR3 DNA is TGTGCCAGTAGTATGGGGCAGGGGATGGCTCAGCCCCAGCATTTT. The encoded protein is CASSMGQGMAQPQHF.

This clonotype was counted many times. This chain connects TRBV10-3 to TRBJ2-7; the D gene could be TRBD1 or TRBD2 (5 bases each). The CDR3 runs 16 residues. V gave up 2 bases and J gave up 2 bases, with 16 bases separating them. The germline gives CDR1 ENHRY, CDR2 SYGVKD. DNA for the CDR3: TGTGCCATCAGTGAGGGGGTCGGGGCTACTCCCTACGAGCAGTACTTC. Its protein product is CAISEGVGATPYEQYF.

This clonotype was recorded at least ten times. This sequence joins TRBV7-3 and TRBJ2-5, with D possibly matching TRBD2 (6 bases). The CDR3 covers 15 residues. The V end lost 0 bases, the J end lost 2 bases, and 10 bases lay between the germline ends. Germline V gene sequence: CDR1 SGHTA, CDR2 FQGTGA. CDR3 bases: TGTGCCAGCAGCTTAACAGGACTAACACAAGAGACCCAGTACTTC. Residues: CASSLTGLTQETQYF.

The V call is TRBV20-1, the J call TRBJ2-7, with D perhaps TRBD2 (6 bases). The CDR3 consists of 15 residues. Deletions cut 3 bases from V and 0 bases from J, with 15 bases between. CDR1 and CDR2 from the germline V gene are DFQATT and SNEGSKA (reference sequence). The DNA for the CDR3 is TGCAGTGCTAGGAAGTTTCGGGACTTCTCCTACGAGCAGTACTTC. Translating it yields CSARKFRDFSYEQYF.

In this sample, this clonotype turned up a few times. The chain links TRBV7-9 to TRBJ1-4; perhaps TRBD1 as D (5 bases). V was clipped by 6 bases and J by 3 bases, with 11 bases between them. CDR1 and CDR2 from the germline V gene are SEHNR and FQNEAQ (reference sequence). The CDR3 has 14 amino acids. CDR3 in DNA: TGTGCCAGCAGGAAAAAGGGGCCTAATGAAAAACTGTTTTTT. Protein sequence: CASRKKGPNEKLFF.

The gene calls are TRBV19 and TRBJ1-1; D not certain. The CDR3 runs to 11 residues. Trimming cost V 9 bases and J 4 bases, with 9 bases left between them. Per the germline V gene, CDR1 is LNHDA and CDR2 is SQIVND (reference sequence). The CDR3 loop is CASDRGTEAFF. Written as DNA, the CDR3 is TGTGCCAGCGACCGGGGCACTGAAGCTTTCTTT.

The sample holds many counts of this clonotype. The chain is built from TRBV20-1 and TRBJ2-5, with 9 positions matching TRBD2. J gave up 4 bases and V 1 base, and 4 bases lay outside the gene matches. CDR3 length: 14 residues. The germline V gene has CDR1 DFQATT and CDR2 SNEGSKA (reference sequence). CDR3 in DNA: TGCAGTGCTAGAGTGAGGCGGGAGGGAGAGACCCAGTACTTC. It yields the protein CSARVRREGETQYF.

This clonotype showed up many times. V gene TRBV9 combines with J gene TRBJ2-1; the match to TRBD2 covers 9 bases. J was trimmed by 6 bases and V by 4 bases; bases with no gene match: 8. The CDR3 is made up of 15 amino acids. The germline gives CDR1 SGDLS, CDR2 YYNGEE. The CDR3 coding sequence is TGTGCCAGCAGCCCTGTAGCGGGAGAGGTCAATGAGCAGTTCTTC. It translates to CASSPVAGEVNEQFF.

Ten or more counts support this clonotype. For the CDR3, the DNA is TGCAGCGTTGAAGACGGACAGTTCTCCTACGAGCAGTACTTC. Encoded protein: CSVEDGQFSYEQYF. The chain recombines TRBV29-1 with TRBJ2-7; tentative D call: TRBD1 (6 bases). Trimming removed 0 bases from V and 0 bases from J, with 9 bases in between. This CDR3 spans 14 amino acids. Per germline, CDR1 SQVTM and CDR2 ANQGSEA.

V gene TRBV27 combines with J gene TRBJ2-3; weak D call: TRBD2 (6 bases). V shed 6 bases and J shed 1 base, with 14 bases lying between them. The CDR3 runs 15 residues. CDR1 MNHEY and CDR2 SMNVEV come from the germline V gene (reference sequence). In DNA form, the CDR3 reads TGTGCCAGCAGAGCACTAGCCGGTGGCACAGATACGCAGTATTTT. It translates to CASRALAGGTDTQYF.